The 14 T cell receptor beta chains reported below all come from one sample, sequenced in a study of T-cell reconstitution after alpha-beta-depleted transplantation in children. Unique molecular identifiers were used to barcode this TCRbeta library. Via MiXCR, TCRdb re-called the PCR reads, giving one row per CDR3 protein. The data show around 600,000 distinct CDR3 sequences, with under 30% seen just once and roughly 13% held by the top ten. Here the sequenced sample was PBMCs, mostly from graft donor cells, taken 360 days after TCRalphabeta/CD19-depleted stem cell transplant. All receptors derive from a boy younger than two who had a stem cell transplant for acute myeloid leukemia, so the T cells may come from the graft donor.

This clonotype was picked up many times. The DNA of the CDR3 is TGCGCCAGCAGCTTGATGGTCGGGAATGAGCAGTTCTTC. Translating it yields CASSLMVGNEQFF. This chain joins TRBV5-1 and TRBJ2-1; D is undetermined. The V end was cut by 1 base, the J end by 7 bases, with 9 bases between. The V gene's germline CDR1 is SGHRS and CDR2 YFSETQ. CDR3 length: 13 amino acids.

J is TRBJ1-1 and V is TRBV20-1; possibly TRBD1 for D (5 bases). The CDR3 length is 18 residues. Germline CDR1 DFQATT, CDR2 SNEGSKA (reference sequence). Trimming removed 0 bases at V and 2 bases at J, with 22 bases between. CDR3 amino acids: CSARDILWAGSGNTEAFF. In DNA form, the CDR3 reads TGCAGTGCTAGAGATATCTTGTGGGCAGGGAGTGGCAACACTGAAGCTTTCTTT.

The CDR3 protein is CASSQEIIMSFDLPGYEQYF. The CDR3 coding sequence is TGTGCCAGCAGCCAAGAAATAATCATGTCGTTTGATCTCCCCGGGTACGAGCAGTACTTC. The chain recombines TRBV14 with TRBJ2-7, with D unclear. The length of the CDR3 is 20 residues. V lost 0 bases to trimming and J lost 4 bases, with 28 bases between them. Germline V CDR1 and CDR2: SGHDN, FVKESK.

This chain uses TRBV4-3 with TRBJ2-2; unclear D gene. The CDR3 sequence is 14 residues long. Germline V gene data show CDR1 as LGHNA and CDR2 as YSLEER. V was clipped by 4 bases and J by 5 bases, with 11 bases between them. CDR3 loop: CASSRLQQTGELFF. CDR3 DNA sequence: TGCGCCAGCAGCCGACTGCAGCAAACCGGGGAGCTGTTTTTT.

This clonotype was seen repeatedly, ten times or more. The gene calls are TRBV12-3 or TRBV12-4 and TRBJ2-1; D is perhaps TRBD1 (6 bases). The CDR3 runs to 16 residues. V was clipped by 3 bases and J by 5 bases, with 17 bases between them. The CDR3 here is CASSLRLDRPHNEQFF. The CDR3 region has the DNA TGTGCCAGCAGTTTGAGGTTAGACAGGCCCCACAATGAGCAGTTCTTC.

The CDR3 region is CASSYREMNTEAFF. The CDR3 coding sequence is TGTGCCAGCAGTTACCGGGAGATGAACACTGAAGCTTTCTTT. This chain connects TRBV6-5 to TRBJ1-1; D remains unclear. The germline V gene has CDR1 MNHEY and CDR2 SVGAGI. CDR3 length: 14 amino acids. Deletions cut 2 bases from V and 0 bases from J, with 7 bases between.

This clonotype has a count of ten or more. This chain connects TRBV25-1 to TRBJ2-1, with D unresolved. Trimming cost V 3 bases and J 7 bases, with 1 base left between them. The germline CDR1 and CDR2 sequences are MGHDK and SYGVNS. The CDR3 is 10 residues long. Written as DNA, the CDR3 is TGTGCCAGCAGTGATAATGAGCAGTTCTTC. Protein sequence: CASSDNEQFF.

This clonotype was found a few times. This chain connects TRBV12-3 or TRBV12-4 to TRBJ2-7; no definite D call. The CDR3 contains 14 residues. V was shortened by 5 bases and J by 5 bases, with 16 bases between the two germline ends. The CDR3 bases are TGTGCCAGCAGTCCACCGGTCAGGAGACACGAGCAGTACTTC. Translation: CASSPPVRRHEQYF.

The J gene is TRBJ1-4, the V gene TRBV4-2; 9 bases fit TRBD1. Germline trimming cut 0 bases from V and 7 bases from J; bases unmatched to any gene: 6. From germline, CDR1 is LGHNA and CDR2 YNFKEQ. This CDR3 spans 16 amino acids. CDR3 amino acids: CASSQDPQGAGEKLFF. The DNA for the CDR3 is TGTGCCAGCAGCCAAGATCCACAGGGGGCGGGTGAAAAACTGTTTTTT.

This clonotype was found many times. The chain employs TRBV7-9 and TRBJ2-1, with TRBD1 matching over 9 bases. Germline V gene data show CDR1 as SEHNR and CDR2 as FQNEAQ (reference sequence). V shed 4 bases and J 6 bases; nucleotides not matched to a gene: 7. The CDR3 is 15 residues long. CDR3 region: CASSSQRGQGNEQFF. Written as DNA, the CDR3 is TGTGCCAGCAGCTCCCAACGGGGACAGGGCAATGAGCAGTTCTTC.

This clonotype showed up many times. J is TRBJ2-5 and V is TRBV6-5, with 7 nucleotides matching TRBD1. The CDR3 spans 15 residues. The V segment lost 0 bases and the J segment 3 bases; nucleotides outside the gene matches: 4. The V gene's germline CDR1 is MNHEY and CDR2 SVGAGI. CDR3 protein: CASSYSQDREETQYF. DNA of the CDR3: TGTGCCAGCAGTTACTCCCAAGACAGGGAAGAGACCCAGTACTTC.

This clonotype occurred many times. The chain links TRBV29-1 to TRBJ2-7; TRBD1 agrees at 10 bases. The CDR3 length is 13 residues. Germline assignment: CDR1 SQVTM and CDR2 ANQGSEA. The V and J ends lost 6 bases and 3 bases, in that order; junction bases with no gene match: 5. As DNA, the CDR3 is TGCAGCGTCCAACGGGACAGGGGCTACGAGCAGTACTTC. Amino acid sequence: CSVQRDRGYEQYF.

The table lists this clonotype with many counts. The J gene is TRBJ1-1, the V gene TRBV6-5, with a weak D call TRBD1 (5 bases). CDR3 length equals 12 residues. V was pared by 8 bases and J by 5 bases, with 12 bases between. Per germline, CDR1 MNHEY and CDR2 SVGAGI. The CDR3 region has the DNA TGTGCCAGCTACGGGGGAGGGACTGAAGCTTTCTTT. It encodes CASYGGGTEAFF.

The chain recombines TRBV27 with TRBJ2-3, with 11 bases that match TRBD2. The CDR3 covers 15 residues. The V gene's germline CDR1 is MNHEY and CDR2 SMNVEV (reference sequence). The J segment lost 3 bases and the V segment lost 5 bases, leaving 4 bases of the junction unmatched. This CDR3 reads CASSTPSGGTDTQYF. The CDR3 coding sequence is TGTGCCAGCAGTACCCCTAGCGGGGGGACAGATACGCAGTATTTT.